This TCR beta chain appears in the sequencing data of a study of CD8 T cells in Susac syndrome. The study sequenced TCR beta in blood CD8+ and CD4+ T cells. The study used treatment-naive patients who had stable or active relapsing-remitting disease as multiple sclerosis controls. CD8+ and CD4+ T cells were negatively isolated; TEMRA cells were FACS-enriched. With 0 bases clipped from V and 3 bases from J, the junction kept 11 bases outside the gene matches. The CDR3 sequence is 18 residues long. The V gene's germline CDR1 is MNHEY and CDR2 SVGEGT. RNA amounts of about 0.5 to 1 ug underwent reverse transcription with random hexamers. Amplification of TCR beta CDR3 across 54 Vbeta and 13 Jbeta was performed with immunoSEQ multiplex PCR. In TCRdb, the immunoSEQ multiplex PCR reads were re-called with MiXCR into one record per CDR3 protein. The sample lists some 300,000 distinct CDR3 sequences, 85% occurring once.

The chain has TRBV6-2 or TRBV6-3 and TRBJ2-7; 10 nucleotides line up with TRBD2. Sequencing was carried out using CD8+ T cells from PBMCs. This TCR came from a human donor with multiple sclerosis. CDR3 nucleotide sequence: TGTGCCAGCAGTTACTCGGAAGCGGGAGGGGAGGGTGACTACGAGCAGTACTTC. This translates into CASSYSEAGGEGDYEQYF.